One sample yielded the 31 T cell receptor beta chains listed below, sequenced in a study of blood T cell repertoires in COVID-19. Repertoires were generated with immunoSEQ multiplex PCR, while TCRdb's copy carries only in-frame clones and drops some. This table has over 100,000 clones, approximately 90% appearing once. Source material: peripheral blood. These receptors came from a man aged 45-65 years with acute or convalescent COVID-19.

A few counts support this clone. The chain couples TRBV5-1 to TRBJ1-4; the D is unclear. Germline CDR1 and CDR2: SGHRS and YFSETQ. Trimming removed 4 bases at V and 3 bases at J, with 7 bases between. The length of the CDR3 is 13 residues. CDR3 sequence: CASSGGSNEKLFF. The CDR3 nucleotides read TGCGCCAGCAGCGGAGGATCTAATGAAAAACTGTTTTTT.

The CDR3 loop reads CASSFPTTGNGYTF. The CDR3 nucleotides read TGTGCCAGCAGCTTCCCGACAACAGGGAATGGCTACACCTTC. The V and J genes are TRBV5-6 and TRBJ1-2, with a possible D match to TRBD1 (6 bases). V lost 2 bases and J 6 bases, leaving 14 bases between the germline ends. Looked up from germline, CDR1 is SGHDT and CDR2 is YYEEEE. The CDR3 loop spans 14 amino acids.

This sequence joins TRBV7-9 and TRBJ1-1; D ambiguous. Trimming shortened V by 1 base and J by 4 bases, and 13 bases separated the two germline ends. The CDR3 has 15 amino acids. The germline V gene has CDR1 SEHNR and CDR2 FQNEAQ (reference sequence). CDR3 sequence (DNA): TGTGCCAGCAGCTTAGAAGGAGCGCGAGGCACTGAAGCTTTCTTT. Its protein product is CASSLEGARGTEAFF.

The chain uses TRBV15 and TRBJ1-1; D is perhaps TRBD1 (5 bases). CDR1 is LNHNV and CDR2 is YYDKDF in the germline V gene (reference sequence). Trimming left V 1 base short and J 6 bases short, with 12 bases between. The CDR3 extends over 14 amino acids. This chain's CDR3 is CATSRGRTLAEAFF. The CDR3 region has the DNA TGTGCCACCAGCAGAGGAAGGACACTGGCTGAAGCTTTCTTT.

The J gene is TRBJ2-4, the V gene TRBV5-6; D gene uncertain. Deletions cut 2 bases from V and 0 bases from J, with 6 bases between. CDR1 is SGHDT, CDR2 YYEEEE, per germline. The CDR3 contains 14 residues. The CDR3 nucleotides are TGTGCCAGCAGCTTAACTCTAGCCAAAAACATTCAGTACTTC. It is translated as CASSLTLAKNIQYF.

The chain recombines TRBV6-5 with TRBJ2-5, with D maybe TRBD1 (5 bases). V lost 5 bases, J lost 5 bases, and 15 bases lay in between. Germline V gene data show CDR1 as MNHEY and CDR2 as SVGAGI. The CDR3 loop spans 14 amino acids. CDR3 sequence reads: CASSQGSPGETQYF. The CDR3, as DNA: TGTGCCAGCAGTCAGGGCTCTCCCGGGGAGACCCAGTACTTC.

The chain is built from TRBV6-6 and TRBJ1-2, with 7 nucleotides matching TRBD1. The CDR3 consists of 16 residues. V lost 4 bases, J lost 3 bases, and 11 bases stayed unmatched. The germline V gene has CDR1 MNHNY and CDR2 SVGAGI (reference sequence). The CDR3 coding sequence is TGTGCCAGCAGTTCCGCGAGCACCGGGACAGACTATGGCTACACCTTC. Its protein product is CASSSASTGTDYGYTF.

Here the CDR3 reads CASNLGTDTQYF. For the CDR3, the DNA is TGTGCCAGCAACCTAGGAACAGATACGCAGTATTTT. The genes are TRBV6-1 and TRBJ2-3; no clear D. The CDR3 length is 12 residues. V lost 7 bases and J lost 3, with 8 bases in between. Germline V gives CDR1 MNHNS, CDR2 SASEGT.

The gene calls are TRBV27 and TRBJ1-1; no definite D call. This CDR3 spans 16 amino acids. V was clipped by 5 bases and J by 0 bases, with 16 bases between them. Germline loops: CDR1 MNHEY, CDR2 SMNVEV (reference sequence). CDR3 in DNA: TGTGCCAGCAGTCCCCGCGATGTGATGATGAACACTGAAGCTTTCTTT. It encodes CASSPRDVMMNTEAFF.

This rearrangement joins TRBV29-1 to TRBJ2-7; a weak D match, TRBD1 (5 bases). Germline CDR1 SQVTM, CDR2 ANQGSEA. Trimming removed 7 bases from V and 3 bases from J, with 16 bases in between. The CDR3 totals 13 residues. The DNA for the CDR3 is TGCAGCGCCAACTTCGCAGGGAACTACGAGCAGTACTTC. Its protein is CSANFAGNYEQYF.

The chain recombines TRBV18 with TRBJ1-1; 8 bases are a match to TRBD1. Germline CDR1 is KGHSH and CDR2 is LQKENI. The V gene end was trimmed by 3 bases and the J gene end by 11 bases; junction bases not matched to a gene: 8. The CDR3 sequence is 13 residues long. The CDR3 DNA reads as TGTGCCAGCTCACCTGGGACAGGCGTTCAGGCTTTCTTT. Translation gives CASSPGTGVQAFF.

The CDR3 DNA sequence: TGTGCCAGCAGCTTAGTGAGTACGGGCGGGACTAGAAACATTCAGTACTTC. Translation gives CASSLVSTGGTRNIQYF. The rearrangement links TRBV11-2 to TRBJ2-4; TRBD2 matches 8 bases. This CDR3 has 17 residues. In germline, CDR1 is SGHAT, CDR2 FQNNGV. J lost 6 bases, V lost 1 base, and 11 bases had no gene match.

This clone was found a few times. V and J are TRBV11-2 and TRBJ2-2; no clear D gene. This CDR3 has 16 residues. Germline V gene lookup returns CDR1 SGHAT and CDR2 FQNNGV. The V end was cut by 0 bases, the J end by 4 bases, with 12 bases between. The CDR3 DNA reads as TGTGCCAGCAGCTTAGATAGATTTCCCTTCACCGGGGAGCTGTTTTTT. The encoded protein is CASSLDRFPFTGELFF.

The chain uses TRBV6-2 or TRBV6-3 and TRBJ2-3, with TRBD1 identical over 8 bases. Germline V gives CDR1 MNHEY, CDR2 SVGEGT. The CDR3 contains 16 residues. V lost 6 bases, J lost 5 bases, and 13 bases stayed unmatched. For the CDR3, the DNA is TGTGCCAGCAGCCCTCTTGGCAGGGGGCCAGGAGATACGCAGTATTTT. Encoded protein: CASSPLGRGPGDTQYF.

V is TRBV21-1 and J is TRBJ2-5; TRBD1, the table's D call, was not compared with the DNA. TRBV21-1 is termed a pseudogene. The CDR3 is 14 amino acids. The CDR3 region has the DNA TGTGCCAGCAGTTCCGGGACAGGGATCGAGACCCAGTACTTC. The encoded protein is CASSSGTGIETQYF.

This chain connects TRBV5-1 to TRBJ1-1; 7 bases map to TRBD1. The V and J ends lost 1 base and 1 base, in that order; junction bases with no gene match: 1. Germline values: CDR1 SGHRS, CDR2 YFSETQ. The CDR3 is made up of 14 amino acids. CDR3 region: CASSLWTGNTEAFF. The DNA of the CDR3 is TGCGCCAGCAGCTTGTGGACAGGGAACACTGAAGCTTTCTTT.

The CDR3 bases are TGCGCCAGCAGCTTGGGAGGGGCGGGGGGCAACACTGAAGCTTTCTTT. Translation gives CASSLGGAGGNTEAFF. The rearrangement joins TRBV5-1 to TRBJ1-1, with D maybe TRBD1 (6 bases). V shed 0 bases and J shed 2 bases, with 14 bases lying between them. There are 16 residues in the CDR3. Germline CDR1 is SGHRS and CDR2 is YFSETQ.

This clone occurred once. J is TRBJ1-1 and V is TRBV12-3 or TRBV12-4, with D hard to call. This CDR3 has 12 residues. Trimming removed 3 bases at V and 11 bases at J, with 13 bases between. The CDR3 region has the DNA TGTGCCAGCAGTTTTCTGAATTCCGCGGCTTTCTTT. It encodes CASSFLNSAAFF.

This chain uses TRBV7-2 with TRBJ2-3, with 8 positions matching TRBD2. The V gene end was trimmed by 3 bases and the J gene end by 5 bases; junction bases not matched to a gene: 4. Per germline, CDR1 SGHTA and CDR2 FQGNSA. This CDR3 is built from 14 residues. The CDR3 region has the DNA TGTGCCAGCAGCTTGGGCCTAGCGGGAGATACGCAGTATTTT. It codes for CASSLGLAGDTQYF.

The gene calls are TRBV7-6 and TRBJ1-4; 8 nucleotides match TRBD1. The germline V gene encodes CDR1 SGHVS and CDR2 FNYEAQ. V lost 5 bases and J lost 2; bases outside the gene matches: 4. The CDR3 runs 15 residues. DNA of the CDR3: TGTGCCAGCAGCCCAAGGACAGGGACTAATGAAAAACTGTTTTTT. It codes for CASSPRTGTNEKLFF.

This clone was seen a handful of times. This chain links TRBV2 with TRBJ1-1, with D perhaps TRBD1 (5 bases). The germline V gene has CDR1 SNHLY and CDR2 FYNNEI. This CDR3 contains 11 residues. Deletions cut 3 bases from V and 10 bases from J, with 9 bases between. As DNA, the CDR3 is TGTGCCAGCAGTGAGATTAGGGGAGCTTTCTTT. Its translation: CASSEIRGAFF.

J is TRBJ1-2 and V is TRBV28; D perhaps matches TRBD1 (5 bases). This CDR3 comprises 15 residues. V was clipped by 5 bases and J by 1 base, with 14 bases between them. CDR1 and CDR2 (germline): MDHEN, SYDVKM. The CDR3 spells CASSTYLTVNYGYTF. As DNA, the CDR3 is TGTGCCAGCAGTACCTACCTGACAGTTAACTATGGCTACACCTTC.

The chain carries TRBV28 and TRBJ2-1; TRBD1 might be the D (5 bases). The CDR3 length is 16 residues. The V gene's germline CDR1 is MDHEN and CDR2 SYDVKM. Trimming took off 2 bases at V and 8 bases at J, with 19 bases between the two ends. The CDR3 bases are TGTGCCAGCAGTTTAAATAGGGCAGGGCCCGTCGATGAGCAGTTCTTC. Encoded protein: CASSLNRAGPVDEQFF.

The chain employs TRBV5-5 and TRBJ1-1; D not resolved. The germline V gene encodes CDR1 SGHKS and CDR2 YYEKEE (reference sequence). The V gene lost 2 bases and the J gene lost 7 bases, with 12 bases spanning the gap. The CDR3 runs to 13 residues. The CDR3 DNA follows: TGTGCCAGCAGCTTTAGCGTGGACTTTGAAGCTTTCTTT. This codes for CASSFSVDFEAFF.

V gene TRBV7-2 combines with J gene TRBJ1-1; D might be TRBD1 (5 bases). The germline gives CDR1 SGHTA, CDR2 FQGNSA. This CDR3 is 14 amino acids long. The V gene lost 3 bases and the J gene lost 4 bases, with 12 bases spanning the gap. The chain's CDR3 is CASSLPGGVTEAFF. The CDR3 nucleotides are TGTGCCAGCAGCTTGCCCGGGGGGGTCACTGAAGCTTTCTTT.

In DNA, the CDR3 is TGTGCCAGCAGTGACGGACTGGAAGGGTACAATGAGCAGTTCTTC. It specifies CASSDGLEGYNEQFF. The J gene is TRBJ2-1, the V gene TRBV6-1; TRBD2 might be the D (5 bases). The CDR3 has 15 amino acids. Looked up from germline, CDR1 is MNHNS and CDR2 is SASEGT. V shed 3 bases and J shed 4 bases, with 13 bases lying between them.

V and J are TRBV6-5 and TRBJ1-2; D is possibly TRBD1 (5 bases). The germline gives CDR1 MNHEY, CDR2 SVGAGI. Trimming stripped 1 base from V and 2 bases from J, with 11 bases between. This CDR3 comprises 15 residues. In nucleotides, the CDR3 is TGTGCCAGCAGTTACTTGGGGGGAAGAAACTATGGCTACACCTTC. Its protein is CASSYLGGRNYGYTF.

The table lists this clone with a count of one. This chain connects TRBV11-3 to TRBJ2-3; no definite D call. Germline V CDR1 and CDR2: SGHNT, YENEEA. This CDR3 contains 13 residues. The germline V and J ends were trimmed by 3 bases and 0 bases, with 4 bases remaining between them. CDR3 in amino acids: CASSLASTDTQYF. The CDR3 DNA sequence: TGTGCCAGCAGCTTGGCTAGCACAGATACGCAGTATTTT.

The rearrangement links TRBV5-1 to TRBJ2-3, with 7 positions matching TRBD2. Germline values: CDR1 SGHRS, CDR2 YFSETQ. The CDR3 runs to 16 residues. With V trimmed by 7 bases and J by 2 bases, 13 bases remained unmatched. The CDR3 region has the DNA TGCGCCAGCTCGGACGGGGGGTTATTCTTCACAGATACGCAGTATTTT. It translates to CASSDGGLFFTDTQYF. Complete variable domain (other parts from reference TRBV5-1 and TRBJ2-3): KAGVTQTPRYLIKTRGQQVTLSCSPISGHRSVSWYQQTPGQGLQFLFEYFSETQRNKGNFPGRFSGRQFSNSRSEMNVSTLELGDSALYLCASSDGGLFFTDTQYFGPGTRLTVL.

V and J are TRBV25-1 and TRBJ1-6; the D is unclear. This CDR3 is 14 amino acids long. V was trimmed by 5 bases and J by 8 bases, leaving 13 bases between them. CDR1 and CDR2 (germline): MGHDK, SYGVNS. CDR3 coding DNA: TGTGCCAGCAGTTACGAGGCCCCCTATTCACCCCTCCACTTT. Amino acids: CASSYEAPYSPLHF.

The rearrangement uses TRBV7-6 and TRBJ1-6; 7 bases are shared with TRBD1. The CDR3 has 14 residues. Germline V gene data show CDR1 as SGHVS and CDR2 as FNYEAQ. The V segment lost 4 bases and the J segment 7 bases; nucleotides outside the gene matches: 4. The CDR3 protein is CASSSGQPNSPLHF. The CDR3 DNA reads TGTGCCAGCAGCTCGGGACAGCCGAATTCACCCCTCCACTTT.